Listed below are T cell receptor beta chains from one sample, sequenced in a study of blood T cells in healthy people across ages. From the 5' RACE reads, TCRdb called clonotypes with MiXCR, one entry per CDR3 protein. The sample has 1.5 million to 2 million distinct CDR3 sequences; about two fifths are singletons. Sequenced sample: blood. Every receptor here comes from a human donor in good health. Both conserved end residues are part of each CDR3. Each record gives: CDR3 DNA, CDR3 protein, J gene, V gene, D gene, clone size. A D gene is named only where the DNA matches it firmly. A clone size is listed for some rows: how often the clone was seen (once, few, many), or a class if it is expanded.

CDR3 DNA: TGCGCCAGCAGCCAAGATCCCTATGGCTACACCTTC
CDR3 protein: CASSQDPYGYTF
J gene: TRBJ1-2
V gene: TRBV4-3
D gene: NA
clone size: many

CDR3 DNA: TGCGCCAGCAGCCAGACAGGGAGTAATGAAAAACTGTTTTTT
CDR3 protein: CASSQTGSNEKLFF
J gene: TRBJ1-4
V gene: TRBV4-1
D gene: TRBD1
clone size: NA

CDR3 DNA: TGCGCCAGCAGCATCGGGACAGCCTACGAGCAGTACTTC
CDR3 protein: CASSIGTAYEQYF
J gene: TRBJ2-7
V gene: TRBV5-1
D gene: TRBD1
clone size: many

CDR3 DNA: TGTGCCAGCAGCTTTGGGGGGGGGAACAGCGAGAACACTGAAGCTTTCTTT
CDR3 protein: CASSFGGGNSENTEAFF
J gene: TRBJ1-1
V gene: TRBV7-2
D gene: NA
clone size: few

CDR3 DNA: TGCGCCAGCAGCTTGGAGGTGGGAACAAACCCTTCCGAGACCCAGTACTTC
CDR3 protein: CASSLEVGTNPSETQYF
J gene: TRBJ2-5
V gene: TRBV5-1
D gene: NA
clone size: once

CDR3 DNA: TGTGCCAGCAGTTTACAGCTAAGGCTAGACTACAATGAGCAGTTCTTC
CDR3 protein: CASSLQLRLDYNEQFF
J gene: TRBJ2-1
V gene: TRBV27
D gene: NA
clone size: NA

CDR3 DNA: TGTGCCAGCAGACCAGCGGGAGGGGGCAGGTATGGCTACACCTTC
CDR3 protein: CASRPAGGGRYGYTF
J gene: TRBJ1-2
V gene: TRBV7-2
D gene: TRBD1
clone size: few

CDR3 DNA: TGTGCCAGCAGTGAAGGGGGGCTTGGGAACATTCAGTACTTC
CDR3 protein: CASSEGGLGNIQYF
J gene: TRBJ2-4
V gene: TRBV6-1
D gene: NA
clone size: few

CDR3 DNA: TGCGCCAGCAGCTCCACATTCCGTTCCTCCCTCTCTGGGGCCAACGTCCTGACTTTC
CDR3 protein: CASSSTFRSSLSGANVLTF
J gene: TRBJ2-6
V gene: TRBV5-1
D gene: NA
clone size: few

CDR3 DNA: TGTGCCAGCAGCCAGGCGTGGGGTCTCTCCTACGAGCAGTACTTC
CDR3 protein: CASSQAWGLSYEQYF
J gene: TRBJ2-7
V gene: TRBV7-2
D gene: NA
clone size: few

CDR3 DNA: TGTGCCACCTCTCCCCTTACAGGGGGCGAAGAGACCCTGTACTTC
CDR3 protein: CATSPLTGGEETLYF
J gene: TRBJ2-7
V gene: TRBV15
D gene: TRBD1
clone size: NA

CDR3 DNA: TGCAGTGCTTGGACAGCCCGGGGGACTACGACGCAGTACTTC
CDR3 protein: CSAWTARGTTTQYF
J gene: TRBJ2-7
V gene: TRBV20-1
D gene: NA
clone size: few

CDR3 DNA: TGTGCCAGCAGTGTCGGGACAGGGATGGACAATGAGCAGTTCTTC
CDR3 protein: CASSVGTGMDNEQFF
J gene: TRBJ2-1
V gene: TRBV12-3/TRBV12-4
D gene: TRBD1
clone size: NA

CDR3 DNA: TGTGCCAGCAGCTTACAACAGGGTCAGGGAATGAACACTGAAGCTTTCTTT
CDR3 protein: CASSLQQGQGMNTEAFF
J gene: TRBJ1-1
V gene: TRBV9
D gene: NA
clone size: NA

CDR3 DNA: TGTGTCAGCAGATTACCAAGGACAGGGGACGAGCAGTACTTC
CDR3 protein: CVSRLPRTGDEQYF
J gene: TRBJ2-7
V gene: TRBV6-4
D gene: TRBD1
clone size: NA

CDR3 DNA: TGCAGCGTTGGGGGACAGGGGGACACTGAAGCTTTCTTT
CDR3 protein: CSVGGQGDTEAFF
J gene: TRBJ1-1
V gene: TRBV29-1
D gene: TRBD1
clone size: NA

CDR3 DNA: TGTGCCAGCAGCCCCCCTAATCTTAGCAATCAGCCCCAGCATTTT
CDR3 protein: CASSPPNLSNQPQHF
J gene: TRBJ1-5
V gene: TRBV28
D gene: NA
clone size: NA

CDR3 DNA: TGTACCAGTCGACAGGGGGGGTCCCACAATGAGCAGTTCTTC
CDR3 protein: CTSRQGGSHNEQFF
J gene: TRBJ2-1
V gene: TRBV2
D gene: TRBD1
clone size: NA

CDR3 DNA: TGTGCCAGCAGGCAGGGACAGGGATACGACGAGCAGTACTTC
CDR3 protein: CASRQGQGYDEQYF
J gene: TRBJ2-7
V gene: TRBV4-2
D gene: TRBD1
clone size: few

CDR3 DNA: TGTGCCAGCAGCATCACCGGGGGGGCTAGGTTCGGGGAGCTGTTTTTT
CDR3 protein: CASSITGGARFGELFF
J gene: TRBJ2-2
V gene: TRBV7-3
D gene: TRBD2
clone size: NA

CDR3 DNA: TGTGCCAGCAGCTCCGGACAGGGTTTCGTAGCTTTCTTT
CDR3 protein: CASSSGQGFVAFF
J gene: TRBJ1-1
V gene: TRBV12-3/TRBV12-4
D gene: TRBD1
clone size: NA

CDR3 DNA: TGCGCCAGCAGCCAGGGGGACAGGAGTTTCTATGGCTACACCTTC
CDR3 protein: CASSQGDRSFYGYTF
J gene: TRBJ1-2
V gene: TRBV4-3
D gene: TRBD1
clone size: once

CDR3 DNA: TGTGCCAGCAGTTACGGGGACAGCTCCTACGAGCAGTACTTC
CDR3 protein: CASSYGDSSYEQYF
J gene: TRBJ2-7
V gene: TRBV6-2/TRBV6-3
D gene: TRBD1
clone size: NA

CDR3 DNA: TGTGCCAGTAGTATAAAGGACTACACCGGGGAGCTGTTTTTT
CDR3 protein: CASSIKDYTGELFF
J gene: TRBJ2-2
V gene: TRBV19
D gene: NA
clone size: NA

CDR3 DNA: TGTGCCAGCAGTTGGAGGGGCTATGGCTACACCTTC
CDR3 protein: CASSWRGYGYTF
J gene: TRBJ1-2
V gene: TRBV28
D gene: NA
clone size: NA

CDR3 DNA: TGTGCCAGCAGCGCTTACACGACTAACTATGGCTACACCTTC
CDR3 protein: CASSAYTTNYGYTF
J gene: TRBJ1-2
V gene: TRBV9
D gene: NA
clone size: few

CDR3 DNA: TGCAGTGCTAGAGATCCAAGGGGTTCTCAACCCTACGAGCAGTACTTC
CDR3 protein: CSARDPRGSQPYEQYF
J gene: TRBJ2-7
V gene: TRBV20-1
D gene: NA
clone size: few

CDR3 DNA: TGTGCCACGATCGGACGGTACAATGAGCAGTTCTTC
CDR3 protein: CATIGRYNEQFF
J gene: TRBJ2-1
V gene: TRBV28
D gene: NA
clone size: few

CDR3 DNA: TGTGCCAGCAGTACCGAATCGGGGGTTTTTACTGAAGCTTTCTTT
CDR3 protein: CASSTESGVFTEAFF
J gene: TRBJ1-1
V gene: TRBV12-3/TRBV12-4
D gene: NA
clone size: few

CDR3 DNA: TGTGCCACCGGGACTCCGGAGGGTAATGAGCAGTTCTTC
CDR3 protein: CATGTPEGNEQFF
J gene: TRBJ2-1
V gene: TRBV15
D gene: NA
clone size: NA

CDR3 DNA: TGCAGTGCTAGTGGGGGACAGGAGAATCAGCCCCAGCATTTT
CDR3 protein: CSASGGQENQPQHF
J gene: TRBJ1-5
V gene: TRBV20-1
D gene: TRBD1
clone size: once

CDR3 DNA: TGCAGTGCTAGAGATCTTAGCGGGGGGGATACGCAGTATTTT
CDR3 protein: CSARDLSGGDTQYF
J gene: TRBJ2-3
V gene: TRBV20-1
D gene: TRBD2
clone size: NA

CDR3 DNA: TGTGCCAGCAGGAGCGCTGGTCGACAGGGGTCGGGGGATGGCTACACCTTC
CDR3 protein: CASRSAGRQGSGDGYTF
J gene: TRBJ1-2
V gene: TRBV28
D gene: TRBD1
clone size: few

CDR3 DNA: TGTGCCAGCAGTACGTACAAGGGGGCGCTGAGACAGCCCCAGCATTTT
CDR3 protein: CASSTYKGALRQPQHF
J gene: TRBJ1-5
V gene: TRBV28
D gene: TRBD1
clone size: NA

CDR3 DNA: TGCAGCTCCGACCTAGCGGGGAGCCAAGAGACCCAGTACTTC
CDR3 protein: CSSDLAGSQETQYF
J gene: TRBJ2-5
V gene: TRBV29-1
D gene: TRBD2
clone size: NA

CDR3 DNA: TGTGCCAGCAGGACAGGGGGCTATGGCTACACCTTC
CDR3 protein: CASRTGGYGYTF
J gene: TRBJ1-2
V gene: TRBV28
D gene: TRBD1
clone size: many

CDR3 DNA: TGCGTCAGCAGCCTGGGACGTGTGAATCCTTCCTACGAGCAGTACTTC
CDR3 protein: CVSSLGRVNPSYEQYF
J gene: TRBJ2-7
V gene: TRBV5-1
D gene: NA
clone size: NA

CDR3 DNA: TGTGCCAGCAGCGTAGCTACAGGAGGCTACGAGCAGTACTTC
CDR3 protein: CASSVATGGYEQYF
J gene: TRBJ2-7
V gene: TRBV9
D gene: NA
clone size: many

CDR3 DNA: TGTGCCAGCAGAACTAAACAGGTGATCTATGGCTACACCTTC
CDR3 protein: CASRTKQVIYGYTF
J gene: TRBJ1-2
V gene: TRBV6-6
D gene: NA
clone size: NA

CDR3 DNA: TGTGCCAGCAGTACGGACTTCCCCGGGGGTGGTGAGCAGTTCTTC
CDR3 protein: CASSTDFPGGGEQFF
J gene: TRBJ2-1
V gene: TRBV2
D gene: NA
clone size: few

CDR3 DNA: TGTGCCAGTAGTAGCAGGGGGCTCAATGAGCAGTTCTTC
CDR3 protein: CASSSRGLNEQFF
J gene: TRBJ2-1
V gene: TRBV19
D gene: TRBD1
clone size: few

CDR3 DNA: TGTGCCAGCAGCTTATCGATAGCGGGGGGTGGGGGGACCCAGTACTTC
CDR3 protein: CASSLSIAGGGGTQYF
J gene: TRBJ2-5
V gene: TRBV7-2
D gene: TRBD2
clone size: NA

CDR3 DNA: TGTGCCAGCAGGGAAGTCCGCTCCGGCGAGCAGTACTTC
CDR3 protein: CASREVRSGEQYF
J gene: TRBJ2-7
V gene: TRBV12-3/TRBV12-4
D gene: NA
clone size: NA

CDR3 DNA: TGTGCCACGGCAGGGGAGGACTACGAGCAGTACTTC
CDR3 protein: CATAGEDYEQYF
J gene: TRBJ2-7
V gene: TRBV10-3
D gene: NA
clone size: NA

CDR3 DNA: TGCGCCAGCAGCCAAGCTTACCGATCTGACTATGGCTACACCTTC
CDR3 protein: CASSQAYRSDYGYTF
J gene: TRBJ1-2
V gene: TRBV4-1
D gene: NA
clone size: few

CDR3 DNA: TGTGCCAGCAGTTACTCGAGGGCGGGCACCGGGGAGCTGGTTTTT
CDR3 protein: CASSYSRAGTGELVF
J gene: TRBJ2-2
V gene: TRBV6-5
D gene: NA
clone size: NA

CDR3 DNA: TGTGCCAGCAGTTACTTGGAAGAGACCGGGCAGTATTTT
CDR3 protein: CASSYLEETGQYF
J gene: TRBJ2-3
V gene: TRBV6-2/TRBV6-3
D gene: NA
clone size: NA

CDR3 DNA: TGTGCCAGCAGTTACCTAACAGGGCCGGCGTTCTTC
CDR3 protein: CASSYLTGPAFF
J gene: TRBJ2-1
V gene: TRBV6-6
D gene: NA
clone size: NA

CDR3 DNA: TGTGCCAGCAGTGCGAGACAGTCCCCCTATGGCTACACCTTC
CDR3 protein: CASSARQSPYGYTF
J gene: TRBJ1-2
V gene: TRBV27
D gene: NA
clone size: NA

CDR3 DNA: TGCAGTGCAAAGAGAGCCAGGGTCGGGGGATACTATGGCTACACCTTC
CDR3 protein: CSAKRARVGGYYGYTF
J gene: TRBJ1-2
V gene: TRBV20-1
D gene: NA
clone size: few

CDR3 DNA: TGTGCCAGCAGCACTAGGGGACAGGCGCCCTATGGCTACACCTTC
CDR3 protein: CASSTRGQAPYGYTF
J gene: TRBJ1-2
V gene: TRBV7-6
D gene: TRBD1
clone size: few

CDR3 DNA: TGTGCCAGCAGCTTTGGGGGGGAGACCCAGTTCTTC
CDR3 protein: CASSFGGETQFF
J gene: TRBJ2-1
V gene: TRBV7-3
D gene: TRBD2
clone size: NA

CDR3 DNA: TGTGCCAGCAGCTTAGATTACAGGGGAGGCGGCTACACCTTC
CDR3 protein: CASSLDYRGGGYTF
J gene: TRBJ1-2
V gene: TRBV7-9
D gene: TRBD1
clone size: NA

CDR3 DNA: TGTGCCAGCAGTTCCGGGACCGGTCTTAATAGCAATCAGCCCCAGCATTTT
CDR3 protein: CASSSGTGLNSNQPQHF
J gene: TRBJ1-5
V gene: TRBV28
D gene: NA
clone size: NA